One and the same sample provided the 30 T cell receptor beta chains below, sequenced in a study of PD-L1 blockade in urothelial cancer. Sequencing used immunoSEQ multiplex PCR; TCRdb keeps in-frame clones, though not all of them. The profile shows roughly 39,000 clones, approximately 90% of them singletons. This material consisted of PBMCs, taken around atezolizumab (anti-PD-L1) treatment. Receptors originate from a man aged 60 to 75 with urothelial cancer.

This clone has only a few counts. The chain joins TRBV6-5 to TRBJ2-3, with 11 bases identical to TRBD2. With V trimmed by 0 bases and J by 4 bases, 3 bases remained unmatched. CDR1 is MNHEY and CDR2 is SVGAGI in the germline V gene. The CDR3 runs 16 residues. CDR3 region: CASSYSSGGAADTQYF. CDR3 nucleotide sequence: TGTGCCAGCAGTTACTCTAGCGGGGGGGCGGCAGATACGCAGTATTTT.

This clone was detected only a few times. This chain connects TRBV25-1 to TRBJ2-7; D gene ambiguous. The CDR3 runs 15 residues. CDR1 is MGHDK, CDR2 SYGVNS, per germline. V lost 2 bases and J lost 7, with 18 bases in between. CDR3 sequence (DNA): TGTGCCAGCAGTGAAGCTATCCAACAGCCTCGGGAGCAGTACTTC. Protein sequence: CASSEAIQQPREQYF.

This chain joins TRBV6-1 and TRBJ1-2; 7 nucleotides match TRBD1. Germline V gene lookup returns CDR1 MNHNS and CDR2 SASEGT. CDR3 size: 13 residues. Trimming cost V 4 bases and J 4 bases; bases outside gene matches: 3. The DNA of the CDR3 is TGTGCCAGCAGTGGACAGGGCAGCTATGGCTACACCTTC. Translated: CASSGQGSYGYTF.

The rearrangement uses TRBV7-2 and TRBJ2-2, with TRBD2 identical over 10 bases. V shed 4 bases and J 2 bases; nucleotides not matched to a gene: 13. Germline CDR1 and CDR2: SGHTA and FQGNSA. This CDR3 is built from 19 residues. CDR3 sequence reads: CASSSRFGLAGVNTGELFF. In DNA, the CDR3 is TGTGCCAGCAGCTCCAGGTTCGGGCTAGCGGGGGTCAACACCGGGGAGCTGTTTTTT.

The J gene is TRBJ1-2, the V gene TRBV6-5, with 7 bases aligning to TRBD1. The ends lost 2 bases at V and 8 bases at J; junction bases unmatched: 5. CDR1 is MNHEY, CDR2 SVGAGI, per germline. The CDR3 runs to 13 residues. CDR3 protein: CASSYEGAGGYTF. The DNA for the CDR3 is TGTGCCAGCAGTTACGAGGGGGCGGGCGGCTACACCTTC.

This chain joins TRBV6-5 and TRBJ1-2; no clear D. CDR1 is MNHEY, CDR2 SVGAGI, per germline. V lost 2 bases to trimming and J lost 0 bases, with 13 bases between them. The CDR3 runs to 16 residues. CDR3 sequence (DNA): TGTGCCAGCAGTTACCGCGGGGATCGGGCTAACTATGGCTACACCTTC. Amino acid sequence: CASSYRGDRANYGYTF.

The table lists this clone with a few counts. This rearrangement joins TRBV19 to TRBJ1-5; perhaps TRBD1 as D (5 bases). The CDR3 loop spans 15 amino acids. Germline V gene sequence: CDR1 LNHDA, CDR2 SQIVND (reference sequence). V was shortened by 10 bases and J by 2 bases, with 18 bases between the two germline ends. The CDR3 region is CATLDLGGGNQPQHF. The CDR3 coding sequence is TGTGCCACCCTGGATTTGGGGGGAGGCAATCAGCCCCAGCATTTT.

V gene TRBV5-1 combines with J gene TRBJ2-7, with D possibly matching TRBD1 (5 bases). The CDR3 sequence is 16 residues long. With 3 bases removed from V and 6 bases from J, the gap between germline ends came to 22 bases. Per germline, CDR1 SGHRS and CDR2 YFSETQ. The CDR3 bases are TGCGCCAGCAGCTCCGACAGCACACAGGCCCACGGCGAGCAGTACTTC. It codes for CASSSDSTQAHGEQYF. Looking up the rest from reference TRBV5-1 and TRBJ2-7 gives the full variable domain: KAGVTQTPRYLIKTRGQQVTLSCSPISGHRSVSWYQQTPGQGLQFLFEYFSETQRNKGNFPGRFSGRQFSNSRSEMNVSTLELGDSALYLCASSSDSTQAHGEQYFGPGTRLTVT.

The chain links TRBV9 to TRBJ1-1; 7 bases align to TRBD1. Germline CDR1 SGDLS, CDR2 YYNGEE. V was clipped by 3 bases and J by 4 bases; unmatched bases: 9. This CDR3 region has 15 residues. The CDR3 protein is CASSGVQGEGTEAFF. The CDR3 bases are TGTGCCAGCAGCGGAGTTCAGGGGGAAGGCACTGAAGCTTTCTTT.

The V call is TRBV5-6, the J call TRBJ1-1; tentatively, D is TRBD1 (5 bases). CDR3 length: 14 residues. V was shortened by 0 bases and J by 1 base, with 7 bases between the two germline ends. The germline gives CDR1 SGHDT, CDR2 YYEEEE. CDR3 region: CASSLGQKNTEAFF. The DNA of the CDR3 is TGTGCCAGCAGCTTGGGACAGAAGAACACTGAAGCTTTCTTT.

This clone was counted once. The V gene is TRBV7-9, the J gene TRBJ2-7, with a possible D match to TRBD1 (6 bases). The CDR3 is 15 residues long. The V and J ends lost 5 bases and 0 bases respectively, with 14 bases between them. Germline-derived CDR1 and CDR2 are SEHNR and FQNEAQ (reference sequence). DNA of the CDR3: TGTGCCAGCAGCCCAGGGGCAAGAAGCTCCTACGAGCAGTACTTC. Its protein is CASSPGARSSYEQYF.

For the CDR3, the DNA is TGTGCCAGCAGTCTCCACGGGGAAATGAATGAGCAGTACTTC. Translating it yields CASSLHGEMNEQYF. The rearrangement uses TRBV28 and TRBJ2-5; a possible D gene is TRBD2 (5 bases). Germline V CDR1 and CDR2: MDHEN, SYDVKM. Trimming stripped 5 bases from V and 11 bases from J, with 21 bases between. CDR3 size: 14 residues. Full variable domain (remainder filled in from reference TRBV28 and TRBJ2-5): DVKVTQSSRYLVKRTGEKVFLECVQDMDHENMFWYRQDPGLGLRLIYFSYDVKMKEKGDIPEGYSVSREKKERFSLILESASTNQTSMYLCASSLHGEMNEQYFGPGTRLLVL.

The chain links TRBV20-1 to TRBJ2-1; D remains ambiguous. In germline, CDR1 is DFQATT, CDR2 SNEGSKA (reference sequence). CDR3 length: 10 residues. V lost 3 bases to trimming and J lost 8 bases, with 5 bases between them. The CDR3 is CSARFDEQFF. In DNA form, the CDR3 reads TGCAGTGCTAGGTTCGATGAGCAGTTCTTC.

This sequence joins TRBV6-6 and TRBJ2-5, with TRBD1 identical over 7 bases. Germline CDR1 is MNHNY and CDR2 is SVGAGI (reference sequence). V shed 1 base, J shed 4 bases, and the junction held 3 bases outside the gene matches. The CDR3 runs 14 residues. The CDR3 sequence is CASSYLGGRETQYF. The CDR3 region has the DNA TGTGCCAGCAGTTACTTAGGGGGCCGAGAGACCCAGTACTTC.

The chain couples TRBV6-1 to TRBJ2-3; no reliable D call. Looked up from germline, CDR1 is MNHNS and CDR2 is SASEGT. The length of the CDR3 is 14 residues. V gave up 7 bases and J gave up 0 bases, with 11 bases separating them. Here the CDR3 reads CASIKFTSTDTQYF. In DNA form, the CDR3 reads TGTGCCAGCATAAAGTTCACTAGCACAGATACGCAGTATTTT.

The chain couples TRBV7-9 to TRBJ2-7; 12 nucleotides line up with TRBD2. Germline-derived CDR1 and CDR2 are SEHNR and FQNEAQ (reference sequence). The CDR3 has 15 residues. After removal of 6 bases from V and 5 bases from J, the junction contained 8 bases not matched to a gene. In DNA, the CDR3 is TGTGCCAGCAGTTTTACTAGCGGGGGGCCCCACGAGCAGTACTTC. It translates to CASSFTSGGPHEQYF.

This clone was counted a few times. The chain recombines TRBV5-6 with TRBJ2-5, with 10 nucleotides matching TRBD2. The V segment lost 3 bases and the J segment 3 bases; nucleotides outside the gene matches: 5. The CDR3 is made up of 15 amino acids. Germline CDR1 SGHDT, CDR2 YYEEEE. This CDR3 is CASSSGLAQKETQYF. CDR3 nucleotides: TGTGCCAGCAGCTCGGGACTAGCGCAGAAAGAGACCCAGTACTTC.

The CDR3 is CASSLAGGLQETQYF. CDR3 DNA: TGTGCCAGCAGTTTAGCGGGGGGGTTACAAGAGACCCAGTACTTC. V is TRBV28 and J is TRBJ2-5; 9 nucleotides align to TRBD2. CDR1 and CDR2 (germline): MDHEN, SYDVKM. The CDR3 is made up of 15 amino acids. The trim removed 2 bases at V and 2 bases at J, leaving 3 bases unmatched.

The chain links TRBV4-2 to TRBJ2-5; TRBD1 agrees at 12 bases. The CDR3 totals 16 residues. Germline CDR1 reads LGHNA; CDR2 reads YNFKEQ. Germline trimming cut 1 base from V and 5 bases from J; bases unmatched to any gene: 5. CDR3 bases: TGTGCCAGCAGCCAAGGCCCGGGACAGGGGGCGGAGACCCAGTACTTC. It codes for CASSQGPGQGAETQYF.

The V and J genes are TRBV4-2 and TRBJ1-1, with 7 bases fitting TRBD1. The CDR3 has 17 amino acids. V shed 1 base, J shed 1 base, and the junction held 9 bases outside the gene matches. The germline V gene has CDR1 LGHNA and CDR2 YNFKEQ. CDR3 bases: TGTGCCAGCAGCCAAGCCCGACAGGGACTCGGGAACACTGAAGCTTTCTTT. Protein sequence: CASSQARQGLGNTEAFF.

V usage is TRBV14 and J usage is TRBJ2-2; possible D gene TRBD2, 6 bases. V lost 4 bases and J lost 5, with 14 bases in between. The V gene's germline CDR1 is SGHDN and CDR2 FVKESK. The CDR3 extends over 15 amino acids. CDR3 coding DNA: TGTGCCAGCAGCCCCAGGGTGGCGGGAACCGGGGAGCTGTTTTTT. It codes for CASSPRVAGTGELFF.

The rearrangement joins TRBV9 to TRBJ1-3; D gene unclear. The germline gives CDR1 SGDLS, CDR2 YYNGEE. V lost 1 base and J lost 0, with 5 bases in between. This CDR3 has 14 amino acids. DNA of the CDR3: TGTGCCAGCAGCGTAAGCGACTCTGGAAACACCATATATTTT. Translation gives CASSVSDSGNTIYF.

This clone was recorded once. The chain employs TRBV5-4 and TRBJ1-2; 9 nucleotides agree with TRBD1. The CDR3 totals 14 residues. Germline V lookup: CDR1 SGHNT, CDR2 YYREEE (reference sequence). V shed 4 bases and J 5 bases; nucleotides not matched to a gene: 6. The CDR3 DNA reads TGTGCCAGCAGCGCGGGACAGGGAAGGTATGGCTACACCTTC. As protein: CASSAGQGRYGYTF.

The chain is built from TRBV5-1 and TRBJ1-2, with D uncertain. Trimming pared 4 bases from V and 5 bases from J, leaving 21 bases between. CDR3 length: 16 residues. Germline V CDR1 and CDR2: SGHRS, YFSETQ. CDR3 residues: CASSRSGSMGSYGYTF. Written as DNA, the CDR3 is TGCGCCAGCAGCCGAAGTGGGAGCATGGGGTCGTATGGCTACACCTTC.

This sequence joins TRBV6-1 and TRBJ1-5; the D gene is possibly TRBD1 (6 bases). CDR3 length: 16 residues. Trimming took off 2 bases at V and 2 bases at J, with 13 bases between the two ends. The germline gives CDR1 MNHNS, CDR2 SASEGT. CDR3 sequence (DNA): TGTGCCAGCAGTGAATGGCGGGGGCAGGGCAATCAGCCCCAGCATTTT. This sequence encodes CASSEWRGQGNQPQHF.

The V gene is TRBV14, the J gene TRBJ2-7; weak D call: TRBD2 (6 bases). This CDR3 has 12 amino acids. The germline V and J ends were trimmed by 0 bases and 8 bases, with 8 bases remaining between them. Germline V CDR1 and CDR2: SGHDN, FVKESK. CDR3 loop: CASSQDAGKQYF. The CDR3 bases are TGTGCCAGCAGCCAAGACGCGGGAAAGCAGTACTTC. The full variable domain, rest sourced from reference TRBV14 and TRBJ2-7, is EAGVTQFPSHSVIEKGQTVTLRCDPISGHDNLYWYRRVMGKEIKFLLHFVKESKQDESGMPNNRFLAERTGGTYSTLKVQPAELEDSGVYFCASSQDAGKQYFGPGTRLTVT.

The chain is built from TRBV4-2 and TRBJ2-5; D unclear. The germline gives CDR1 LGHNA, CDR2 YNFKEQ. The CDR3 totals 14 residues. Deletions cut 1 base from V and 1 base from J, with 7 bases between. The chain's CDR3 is CASSQVDSQETQYF. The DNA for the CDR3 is TGTGCCAGCAGCCAAGTAGATAGCCAAGAGACCCAGTACTTC.

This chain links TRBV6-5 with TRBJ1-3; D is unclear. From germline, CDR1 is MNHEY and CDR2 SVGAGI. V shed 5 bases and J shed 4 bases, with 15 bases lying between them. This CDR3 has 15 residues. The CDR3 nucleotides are TGTGCCAGCAGTCGCTCTGGCCTTGCCGGAAACACCATATATTTT. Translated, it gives CASSRSGLAGNTIYF.

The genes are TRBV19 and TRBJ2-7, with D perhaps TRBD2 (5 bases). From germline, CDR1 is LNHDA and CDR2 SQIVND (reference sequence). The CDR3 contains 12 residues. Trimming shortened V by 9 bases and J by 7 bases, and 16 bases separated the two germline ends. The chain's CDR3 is CASRTGIGEQYF. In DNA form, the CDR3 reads TGTGCCAGCAGGACGGGGATAGGAGAGCAGTACTTC.

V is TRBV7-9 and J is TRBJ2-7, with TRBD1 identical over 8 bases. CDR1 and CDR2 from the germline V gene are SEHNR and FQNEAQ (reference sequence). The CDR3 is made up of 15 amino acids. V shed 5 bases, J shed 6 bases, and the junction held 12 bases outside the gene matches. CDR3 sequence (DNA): TGTGCCAGCAGCATTTCGGACAGGGTCGGCGGCGAGCAGTACTTC. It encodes CASSISDRVGGEQYF.